What follows are 7 T cell receptor beta chains derived from one specimen sequenced in a study of long-term antiretroviral therapy in people with HIV. Survey-level immunoSEQ v3.0 assays were run. Profiled with immunoSEQ multiplex PCR; TCRdb holds only in-frame clones, not every one. The table records around 33,000 clones, about 83% of them present only once. This specimen was unsorted PBMCs, taken 0.4 years before starting antiretroviral therapy. These receptors originate from a man aged 18 to 30 with HIV.

The V gene is TRBV28, the J gene TRBJ2-2, with D possibly being TRBD2 (7 bases). The CDR3 is 15 amino acids. The germline V and J ends were trimmed by 6 bases and 10 bases, with 21 bases remaining between them. The germline V gene encodes CDR1 MDHEN and CDR2 SYDVKM. The CDR3 DNA sequence: TGTGCCAGCAGCCGTCAGGGGCGCGGGAGCTTGGAGCTGTTTTTT. Protein sequence: CASSRQGRGSLELFF.

The chain employs TRBV28 and TRBJ1-2; a weak D match, TRBD1 (5 bases). The CDR3 totals 15 residues. Germline V gives CDR1 MDHEN, CDR2 SYDVKM. Trimming removed 7 bases at V and 2 bases at J, with 17 bases between. CDR3 coding DNA: TGTGCCAGCACCCGGCGGTCGGGGGGGAACTATGGCTACACCTTC. It is translated as CASTRRSGGNYGYTF.

This sequence joins TRBV27 and TRBJ2-7; 8 positions match TRBD1. The germline CDR1 and CDR2 sequences are MNHEY and SMNVEV (reference sequence). This CDR3 has 13 residues. The V and J ends lost 5 bases and 6 bases, in that order; junction bases with no gene match: 6. CDR3 coding DNA: TGTGCCAGCAGTATTCAGGGGGCCGGCGAGCAGTACTTC. Amino acid sequence: CASSIQGAGEQYF.

The chain combines TRBV11-1 with TRBJ2-2, with 13 bases identical to TRBD2. The V gene's germline CDR1 is SGHAT and CDR2 FQDESV (reference sequence). With V trimmed by 4 bases and J by 7 bases, 9 bases remained unmatched. The CDR3 has 17 amino acids. The DNA of the CDR3 is TGTGCCAGCAGCTCCAGGACTAGCGGGAGAGTATTCGGGGAGCTGTTTTTT. Translating it yields CASSSRTSGRVFGELFF.

V gene TRBV10-3 combines with J gene TRBJ1-2; D unresolved. Germline CDR1 and CDR2: ENHRY and SYGVKD. The CDR3 is 14 amino acids. V was shortened by 0 bases and J by 2 bases, with 7 bases between the two germline ends. DNA for the CDR3: TGTGCCATCAGTGAGTCGGTGGGGAACTATGGCTACACCTTC. As protein: CAISESVGNYGYTF.

V gene TRBV5-1 combines with J gene TRBJ2-1, with a weak D call TRBD1 (6 bases). The CDR3 loop spans 14 amino acids. Trimming took 0 bases from V and 7 from J, leaving 11 bases between them. Germline-derived CDR1 and CDR2 are SGHRS and YFSETQ. As DNA, the CDR3 is TGCGCCAGCAGCTTGGGACAGGTTGAGAATGAGCAGTTCTTC. Translated, it gives CASSLGQVENEQFF.

By its share, this clone is medium-sized. Other DNA sequences from this sample encode an identical CDR3 as well. The rearrangement uses TRBV30 and TRBJ2-2; tentative D call: TRBD1 (5 bases). Germline CDR1 reads GTSNPN; CDR2 reads SVGIG (reference sequence). This CDR3 contains 11 residues. The V gene lost 4 bases and the J gene lost 7 bases, with 7 bases spanning the gap. The CDR3 reads CAWNQGGELFF. The CDR3 nucleotides are TGTGCCTGGAATCAGGGCGGGGAGCTGTTTTTT.